The clone carrying this T cell receptor beta chain was counted many times. The antigen remains undetermined. V was pared by 5 bases and J by 4 bases, with 3 bases of the junction left unmatched. The CDR3 runs 13 residues. Germline CDR1 is MNHEY and CDR2 is SMNVEV (reference sequence). The record originates from a study of T cell repertoires in cytomegalovirus infection. Study-wide background: Signatures in public TCR beta sequences pointed to both CMV infection and matching HLA type.

TCRdb independently ran MiXCR on the reads; one entry per CDR3 protein. The profile shows about 920,000 distinct CDR3 sequences, more than 25% of them singletons. This sequence was found in a human donor in good health (CMV status not recorded). Some clones in this sample may be carry-over from other donors' samples. The chain uses TRBV27 and TRBJ2-5; 8 nucleotides line up with TRBD2. The sample in question was cultured CD8+ T cells from PBMCs, obtained from culture after CMV antigen stimulation. CDR3 protein: CASSPTSVETQYF. In DNA form, the CDR3 reads TGTGCCAGCAGTCCGACTAGCGTAGAGACCCAGTACTTC.